This is a list of T cell receptor beta chains from one sample in a study of human T cells and chemical hapten exposure. TCRdb ran MiXCR on the RACE reads and lists one entry per CDR3 protein. There are some 91,000 distinct CDR3 sequences in the sample; 27% occur only once, and under 13% lies in the top ten. Sequencing used whole blood, obtained in connection with sensitization to the hapten diphenylcyclopropenone (DPC). All receptors come from a man aged 40-49 years with alopecia areata. Some clones in this sample may be carry-over from other donors' samples. CDR3s include the opening cysteine and the closing phenylalanine or tryptophan. A D gene is named only where the DNA matches it firmly. Size is omitted from some rows. Given values are once, few, many or a class for expanded clones.

cdr3_length j_call v_call d_call clone_size cdr3_nt cdr3_aa
14 TRBJ1-1 TRBV28 NA few TGTGCCAGCGTGAAGGTGGTGAGGGACACTGAAGCTTTCTTT CASVKVVRDTEAFF
16 TRBJ2-3 TRBV5-1 NA NA TGCGCCAGCAGCCTGGCCCCAACCCCCGGGGCAGATACGCAGTATTTT CASSLAPTPGADTQYF
15 TRBJ2-3 TRBV20-1 TRBD1 few TGCAGTGTTACCGACAGGGGCCGCCCCACAGATACGCAGTATTTT CSVTDRGRPTDTQYF
15 TRBJ1-3 TRBV3-1 NA few TGTGCCAGCAGCCAACCCCATGGGGGGGAAAACACCATATATTTT CASSQPHGGENTIYF
14 TRBJ2-7 TRBV7-9 TRBD2 NA TGTGCCAGCAGCTCTAGCGGGAGACCCTACGAGCAGTACTTC CASSSSGRPYEQYF
15 TRBJ2-1 TRBV29-1 TRBD2 many TGCAGCTTTATCGATGGCGGGAGGGCCCGGTATGAGCAGTTCTTC CSFIDGGRARYEQFF
19 TRBJ2-1 TRBV12-3/TRBV12-4 TRBD1 NA TGTGCCAGCAGTTCTATCCCCCCCGGGACAGGGGGGTCTGGGGATGAGCAGTTCTTC CASSSIPPGTGGSGDEQFF
11 TRBJ2-7 TRBV20-1 NA few TGCAGTGCCACCGACGGGCACGAGCAGTACTTC CSATDGHEQYF
15 TRBJ2-3 TRBV29-1 TRBD2 few TGCAGCGTTCCACCCGGGACTAGCGGCACAGATACGCAGTATTTT CSVPPGTSGTDTQYF
16 TRBJ2-5 TRBV11-2 NA NA TGTGCCAGCAGCGAACCTCTTCAGGGAAGACGGGAGACCCAGTACTTC CASSEPLQGRRETQYF
16 TRBJ2-3 TRBV5-1 NA few TGCGCCAGCAGCCCGAGGCCTGGGACTAGCACAGATACGCAGTATTTT CASSPRPGTSTDTQYF
16 TRBJ1-3 TRBV2 NA NA TGTGCCAGCAGTATAACAGGGCCCCGCTCTGGAAACACCATATATTTT CASSITGPRSGNTIYF
13 TRBJ2-7 TRBV10-1 NA few TGCGCCAGCTCCGGGACGGGCGTTTTAGAGCAGTACTTC CASSGTGVLEQYF
16 TRBJ2-1 TRBV12-3/TRBV12-4 TRBD2 NA TGTGCCAGCAGTCCCTTCTCCGGGAGGAAATACAATGAGCAGTTCTTC CASSPFSGRKYNEQFF
15 TRBJ2-1 TRBV28 TRBD1 NA TGTGCCAGCAGACGGCCCGGGACAGGGGGCCGTGAGCAGTTCTTC CASRRPGTGGREQFF
15 TRBJ2-7 TRBV28 NA few TGTGCCAGCAATCCCGGGCTGGGGTATTCCTACGAGCAGTACTTC CASNPGLGYSYEQYF
16 TRBJ2-5 TRBV3-1 NA NA TGTGCCAGCAGCCAAGATCTAGGTTCCAGGTGGGAGACCCAGTACTTC CASSQDLGSRWETQYF
17 TRBJ1-6 TRBV7-6 NA NA TGTGCCAGCAGCTTAGCGGGCAGCGCCCTTAGGAATTCACCCCTCCACTTT CASSLAGSALRNSPLHF
15 TRBJ2-7 TRBV6-2/TRBV6-3 TRBD1 few TGTGCCAGCAGCCCCGGGGTTCCAGGGGGCCACGAGCAGTACTTC CASSPGVPGGHEQYF
12 TRBJ2-7 TRBV27 NA few TGTGCCAGCAGTTTAGGGGCGGGGGAGCAGTACTTC CASSLGAGEQYF
16 TRBJ2-3 TRBV27 TRBD2 few TGTGCCAGCAGTACCCGGACTAGCGGGAGTAGCGATACGCAGTATTTT CASSTRTSGSSDTQYF
15 TRBJ1-6 TRBV20-1 NA few TGCAGTGCTTCTTTACCGGGGGGAACAAATTCACCCCTCCACTTT CSASLPGGTNSPLHF
17 TRBJ2-1 TRBV12-3/TRBV12-4 TRBD2 NA TGTGCCAGCAGTGGCCCCTCACTAGCGGGAGCAATCAATGAGCAGTTCTTC CASSGPSLAGAINEQFF
15 TRBJ2-3 TRBV7-3 NA NA TGTGCCAGCAGCTTAATCCCCCTAGGCACAGATACGCAGTATTTT CASSLIPLGTDTQYF
14 TRBJ2-7 TRBV19 NA NA TGTGCCAGCAAGAAGACTTGGGGGCAGAACGAGCAGTACTTC CASKKTWGQNEQYF
15 TRBJ2-3 TRBV7-3 NA NA TGTGCCAGCAGCTTAGGTGGGGCGGCCACAGATACGCAGTATTTT CASSLGGAATDTQYF
14 TRBJ2-7 TRBV5-1 TRBD1 many TGCGCCAGCAGCACCCGGACAGGCGCCTACGAGCAGTACTTC CASSTRTGAYEQYF
14 TRBJ2-1 TRBV19 TRBD2 few TGTGCCAGTAGTACAAGGACTAGCGGGATGGTCCTGTTCTTC CASSTRTSGMVLFF
15 TRBJ2-5 TRBV7-2 NA NA TGTGCCAGCAGCCCCCATGCGGCGTACCAAGAGACCCAGTACTTC CASSPHAAYQETQYF
15 TRBJ2-1 TRBV5-5 TRBD2 NA TGTGCCAGCAGCTTGGGGGGACTAGCGGGCAATGAGCAGTTCTTC CASSLGGLAGNEQFF